Listed here are 8 T cell receptor beta chains from one sample, sequenced in a study of blood T cell repertoires in COVID-19 (dated by TCRdb to between 2020 and 2021). Libraries came from the immunoSEQ multiplex PCR assay. TCRdb's version of the immuneACCESS table is confined to in-frame rearrangements and falls short of the full clone set. An unresolved V gene accounts for under half of the shortfall where checked; the remainder is of unknown origin. A total of under 300,000 clones appear in this sample, approximately 90% of them only once. Clones ranked in the top ten supply about 3% of the sample. The sample comprised peripheral blood. Every receptor here comes from a woman in her thirties with active or convalescent COVID-19.

The rearrangement links TRBV9 to TRBJ2-3; perhaps TRBD1 as D (5 bases). The CDR3 totals 15 residues. Germline CDR1 reads SGDLS; CDR2 reads YYNGEE. Trimming stripped 4 bases from V and 4 bases from J, with 16 bases between. CDR3 region: CASSPSSRAPDTQYF. The CDR3, as DNA: TGTGCCAGCAGCCCGTCGTCCAGGGCCCCAGATACGCAGTATTTT.

The V gene is TRBV19, the J gene TRBJ2-7; TRBD1 aligns across 7 bases. CDR3 length: 13 residues. Trimming took 5 bases from V and 6 from J; bases not matched to a gene: 7. From germline, CDR1 is LNHDA and CDR2 SQIVND (reference sequence). CDR3 nucleotide sequence: TGTGCCAGTAGTCCGACAGGGCGTCGCGAGCAGTACTTC. Translated, it gives CASSPTGRREQYF.

The chain is built from TRBV24-1 and TRBJ2-5, with D tentatively TRBD2 (6 bases). The CDR3 loop spans 13 amino acids. The V and J ends lost 9 bases and 3 bases respectively, with 13 bases between them. Germline CDR1 and CDR2: KGHDR and SFDVKD. The CDR3: CATGRGMEETQYF. DNA for the CDR3: TGTGCCACCGGCCGGGGGATGGAAGAGACCCAGTACTTC.

With regard to this clone: The sample holds other DNA sequences that translate to the same CDR3. The J gene is TRBJ1-5, the V gene TRBV28; D is perhaps TRBD1 (5 bases). The CDR3 has 15 amino acids. The V gene lost 5 bases and the J gene lost 0 bases, with 11 bases spanning the gap. Germline V gene lookup returns CDR1 MDHEN and CDR2 SYDVKM. The CDR3 reads CASSPGGYSNQPQHF. CDR3 nucleotide sequence: TGTGCCAGCAGTCCCGGGGGGTATAGCAATCAGCCCCAGCATTTT.

This CDR3 reads CASSRQSGTGSEQYF. CDR3 in DNA: TGCGCCAGCAGCCGCCAATCCGGGACAGGGAGCGAGCAGTACTTC. The gene calls are TRBV4-3 and TRBJ2-7; 9 bases are shared with TRBD1. Germline-derived CDR1 and CDR2 are LGHNA and YSLEER. The CDR3 is 15 amino acids. The V and J ends lost 4 bases and 6 bases, in that order; junction bases with no gene match: 10.

This chain joins TRBV23-1 and TRBJ1-2, with D unresolved. TRBV23-1 qualifies as an ORF whose function is uncertain. Trimming left V 1 base short and J 2 bases short, with 20 bases between. This CDR3 region has 18 residues. In DNA form, the CDR3 reads TGCGCCAGCAGTCAATTCGGCTTTAGGAGAACACTAAACTATGGCTACACCTTC. Translated: CASSQFGFRRTLNYGYTF.

The CDR3 DNA reads as TGTGCCAGCAGCTTAGCCGCCGTCCCGGCGGCTGGAAACACCATATATTTT. This translates into CASSLAAVPAAGNTIYF. This rearrangement joins TRBV11-2 to TRBJ1-3; D uncertain. Germline loops: CDR1 SGHAT, CDR2 FQNNGV. This CDR3 is 17 amino acids long. V gave up 1 base and J gave up 2 bases, with 15 bases separating them.

This chain links TRBV15 with TRBJ2-7; possible D gene TRBD1, 6 bases. This CDR3 comprises 15 residues. Germline V CDR1 and CDR2: LNHNV, YYDKDF (reference sequence). V was pared by 4 bases and J by 6 bases, with 19 bases between. In DNA form, the CDR3 reads TGTGCCACCAGCACCCTCCAGGTGGGGGCGGGCGAGCAGTACTTC. Its translation is CATSTLQVGAGEQYF.